This TCR beta chain is drawn from a study of CD4 T cells in relation to SARS-CoV-2 and coronaviruses. Repertoires were generated with immunoSEQ multiplex PCR, while TCRdb's copy carries only in-frame clones and drops some. The sample yields about 35,000 clones, 77% seen once. The CDR3 loop spans 13 amino acids. V was pared by 4 bases and J by 11 bases, with 16 bases between. Germline V gene data show CDR1 as SGHNT and CDR2 as YYREEE (reference sequence). On this clone itself: Its antigen remains unidentified.

The sequence came from an adult with COVID-19. V gene TRBV5-4 combines with J gene TRBJ1-5; weak D call: TRBD1 (6 bases). Material: memory CD4+ T cells from PBMCs, cultured in vitro. Written as DNA, the CDR3 is TGTGCCAGCAGCCCAGGGGACGGGGGAGCCCAGCATTTT. It codes for CASSPGDGGAQHF. Using reference TRBV5-4 and TRBJ1-5 for the parts outside the CDR3, the full variable domain is ETGVTQSPTHLIKTRGQQVTLRCSSQSGHNTVSWYQQALGQGPQFIFQYYREEENGRGNFPPRFSGLQFPNYSSELNVNALELDDSALYLCASSPGDGGAQHFGDGTRLSIL.